This passage covers 23 T cell receptor beta chains from one sample sequenced in a study of shared clonotypes between healthy human individuals. Libraries were prepared by immunoSEQ multiplex PCR; TCRdb keeps only in-frame clonotypes and omits some of them. The sample yields around 95,000 clones, less than 50% seen once. The sequenced sample consisted of PBMCs. The receptor source for this set is a woman aged 40 to 55 in good health. Some clones in this sample may be carry-over from other donors' samples.

The V gene is TRBV6-5, the J gene TRBJ2-4; a weak D match, TRBD1 (6 bases). The CDR3 covers 15 residues. Trimming removed 5 bases at V and 0 bases at J, with 11 bases between. From germline, CDR1 is MNHEY and CDR2 SVGAGI. The CDR3 here is CASSAQGLAKNIQYF. The CDR3 nucleotides are TGTGCCAGCAGTGCACAGGGCTTAGCCAAAAACATTCAGTACTTC.

The count of this clone is one. The chain recombines TRBV10-3 with TRBJ2-5; 7 bases line up with TRBD2. The end of the DNA fits TRBJ2-7 better, so the J call may be wrong. CDR3 length: 14 amino acids. CDR1 is ENHRY and CDR2 is SYGVKD in the germline V gene. CDR3 coding DNA: TGTGCCATCAGTGAGTCGGGGACTACCTACGAGCAGTACTTC. Translating gives CAISESGTTYEQYF.

The chain links TRBV18 to TRBJ2-1; TRBD2 agrees at 11 bases. The CDR3 extends over 16 amino acids. V lost 2 bases and J lost 8; bases outside the gene matches: 8. Germline V CDR1 and CDR2: KGHSH, LQKENI. The CDR3 protein is CASSPITSGRSHEQFF. The CDR3, as DNA: TGTGCCAGCTCACCAATCACTAGCGGGAGATCTCATGAGCAGTTCTTC.

J is TRBJ2-1 and V is TRBV7-9; D is ambiguous. Germline V gene data show CDR1 as SEHNR and CDR2 as FQNEAQ (reference sequence). The CDR3 has 13 amino acids. The germline V and J ends were trimmed by 8 bases and 0 bases, with 8 bases remaining between them. The CDR3 DNA is TGTGCCAGCTGGTCCAACTCCTACAATGAGCAGTTCTTC. Encoded protein: CASWSNSYNEQFF.

The chain couples TRBV7-2 to TRBJ1-1; tentatively, D is TRBD1 (5 bases). Germline CDR1 SGHTA, CDR2 FQGNSA. This CDR3 has 13 amino acids. V gave up 5 bases and J gave up 1 base, with 8 bases separating them. CDR3 sequence reads: CASSRDRNTEAFF. The DNA of the CDR3 is TGTGCCAGCAGCCGTGACAGGAACACTGAAGCTTTCTTT.

The V and J genes are TRBV30 and TRBJ2-2; D not certain. CDR1 is GTSNPN and CDR2 is SVGIG in the germline V gene (reference sequence). There are 13 residues in the CDR3. V was shortened by 2 bases and J by 8 bases, with 12 bases between the two germline ends. The DNA of the CDR3 is TGTGCCTGGAGTAAGGCCCCGGCGGGGGAGCTGTTTTTT. As protein: CAWSKAPAGELFF.

The V and J genes are TRBV4-1 and TRBJ2-1, with a tentative D call TRBD1 (5 bases). The germline V and J ends were trimmed by 4 bases and 8 bases, with 21 bases remaining between them. CDR1 and CDR2 (germline): MGHRA, YSYEKL. This CDR3 comprises 16 residues. CDR3 DNA: TGCGCCAGCAGCCGAGCTCCCGGACAACACCCCGATGAGCAGTTCTTC. Translation gives CASSRAPGQHPDEQFF.

The chain joins TRBV6-4 to TRBJ2-7, with 8 bases identical to TRBD2. From germline, CDR1 is MRHNA and CDR2 SNTAGT. The CDR3 has 15 amino acids. V was clipped by 3 bases and J by 3 bases; unmatched bases: 7. CDR3 bases: TGTGCCAGCAGTGAAGAAGCGGGAGTCTACTACGAGCAGTACTTC. Amino acid sequence: CASSEEAGVYYEQYF.

The V call is TRBV11-2, the J call TRBJ1-6; 8 nucleotides match TRBD1. This CDR3 comprises 16 residues. Germline loops: CDR1 SGHAT, CDR2 FQNNGV. V was clipped by 4 bases and J by 5 bases; unmatched bases: 7. CDR3 sequence: CASSYPGQDHNSPLHF. The DNA of the CDR3 is TGTGCCAGCAGCTATCCGGGACAGGACCATAATTCACCCCTCCACTTT. Complete variable domain (other parts from reference TRBV11-2 and TRBJ1-6): EAGVAQSPRYKIIEKRQSVAFWCNPISGHATLYWYQQILGQGPKLLIQFQNNGVVDDSQLPKDRFSAERLKGVDSTLKIQPAKLEDSAVYLCASSYPGQDHNSPLHFGNGTRLTVT.

The chain links TRBV5-1 to TRBJ1-4; D is ambiguous. V was trimmed by 5 bases and J by 8 bases, leaving 16 bases between them. The CDR3 contains 14 residues. Germline V CDR1 and CDR2: SGHRS, YFSETQ. The CDR3 region is CASSFPGSGEKLFF. The CDR3 nucleotides read TGCGCCAGCAGTTTTCCTGGGAGCGGAGAAAAACTGTTTTTT.

The V call is TRBV5-4, the J call TRBJ1-2, with a weak D call TRBD1 (6 bases). Germline loops: CDR1 SGHNT, CDR2 YYREEE (reference sequence). CDR3 length: 17 amino acids. V was pared by 4 bases and J by 5 bases, with 24 bases between. The CDR3 DNA is TGTGCCAGCAGCCAAGAAGGGAGTTTTATAACAGGGTATGGCTACACCTTC. It specifies CASSQEGSFITGYGYTF.

The chain has TRBV7-8 and TRBJ2-7, with 12 bases matching TRBD2. From germline, CDR1 is SGHVS and CDR2 FQNEAQ. This CDR3 has 14 residues. V gave up 5 bases and J gave up 7 bases; unmatched junction bases: 6. The DNA of the CDR3 is TGTGCCAGCAGCCCAGGACTAGCGGGAAGGGAGCAGTACTTC. Its translation: CASSPGLAGREQYF.

This clone has only a few counts. This sequence joins TRBV7-3 and TRBJ2-3; tentatively, D is TRBD1 or TRBD2 (5 bases each). Trimming stripped 5 bases from V and 7 bases from J, with 16 bases between. CDR3 length: 14 amino acids. Germline V gives CDR1 SGHTA, CDR2 FQGTGA. For the CDR3, the DNA is TGTGCCAGCAGCGAGTACCGTGGGGGAAATACGCAGTATTTT. Protein: CASSEYRGGNTQYF.

The chain links TRBV11-2 to TRBJ2-3, with D perhaps being TRBD1 or TRBD2 (5 bases each). Trimming stripped 6 bases from V and 2 bases from J, with 18 bases between. From germline, CDR1 is SGHAT and CDR2 FQNNGV. The CDR3 is made up of 16 amino acids. CDR3 region: CASRTVRARDTDTQYF. The CDR3 bases are TGTGCCAGCAGAACAGTGAGGGCCAGGGACACAGATACGCAGTATTTT.

This clone has a handful of counts. The rearrangement joins TRBV10-3 to TRBJ2-7; D perhaps matches TRBD2 (6 bases). Trimming took off 8 bases at V and 7 bases at J, with 9 bases between the two ends. The germline V gene encodes CDR1 ENHRY and CDR2 SYGVKD. This CDR3 comprises 10 residues. CDR3 sequence reads: CAIGREEQYF. CDR3 nucleotides: TGTGCCATCGGCCGGGAGGAGCAGTACTTC.

V usage is TRBV7-3 and J usage is TRBJ2-5; D gene uncertain. Between the trimmed V and J ends, which lost 2 bases and 5 bases, there was a span of 9 bases. From germline, CDR1 is SGHTA and CDR2 FQGTGA. This CDR3 comprises 13 residues. In DNA, the CDR3 is TGTGCCAGCAGCTTAGACCGCCAGGAGACCCAGTACTTC. Amino acids: CASSLDRQETQYF.

This clone has at least ten counts. The chain combines TRBV18 with TRBJ2-7, with D possibly matching TRBD2 (6 bases). The CDR3 runs 13 residues. With 0 bases removed from V and 3 bases from J, the gap between germline ends came to 6 bases. In germline, CDR1 is KGHSH, CDR2 LQKENI. As DNA, the CDR3 is TGTGCCAGCTCACCACCGGGAGGCTACGAGCAGTACTTC. It translates to CASSPPGGYEQYF.

In this sample, this clone turned up many times. The sample holds other DNA sequences that translate to the same CDR3. V is TRBV29-1 and J is TRBJ2-2; TRBD1 might be the D (6 bases). Germline V CDR1 and CDR2: SQVTM, ANQGSEA. The CDR3 runs to 14 residues. V was clipped by 7 bases and J by 0 bases, with 12 bases between them. The CDR3: CSGDGTPNTGELFF. The CDR3, as DNA: TGCAGCGGGGACGGGACACCGAACACCGGGGAGCTGTTTTTT.

Points on this clone: One base away lies a much larger clone, so this may be a sequencing read error. The genes are TRBV5-1 and TRBJ2-5; D is unresolved. Germline loops: CDR1 SGHRS, CDR2 YFSETQ. The CDR3 loop spans 11 amino acids. The CDR3 nucleotides read TGCGCCAGCAGAATTACAGAGGCCCAGTACTTC. It yields the protein CASRITEAQYF.

Comment on this clone: A far larger clone is one nucleotide away, so this likely arose from a read error. V gene TRBV6-4 combines with J gene TRBJ2-1; TRBD1 or TRBD2 may be the D gene (5 bases each). Looked up from germline, CDR1 is MRHNA and CDR2 is SNTAGT. Deletions cut 3 bases from V and 6 bases from J, with 15 bases between. CDR3 length: 15 residues. The CDR3: CASSEGATECNEQFF. Here the CDR3 DNA reads TGTGCCAGCAGTGAGGGAGCGACAGAATGCAATGAGCAGTTCTTC.

As regards this clone: Given the absence of the conserved phenylalanine or tryptophan at the CDR3 end, a read error is likely. The rearrangement uses TRBV30 and TRBJ2-7; D is perhaps TRBD2 (6 bases). V was shortened by 1 base and J by 9 bases, with 13 bases between the two germline ends. The germline CDR1 and CDR2 sequences are GTSNPN and SVGIG (reference sequence). CDR3 length: 12 residues. The CDR3 is CAWSGLALAQYL. Here the CDR3 DNA reads TGTGCCTGGAGTGGCCTAGCGCTCGCGCAGTACCTC.

The CDR3 bases are TGTGCCTGGAGTAGGGTAGGGCGAATGGGGGAGACCCAGTACTTC. Residues: CAWSRVGRMGETQYF. V and J are TRBV30 and TRBJ2-5, with D hard to call. The ends were cut back, 2 bases at V and 5 bases at J, with 18 bases in the middle. The germline gives CDR1 GTSNPN, CDR2 SVGIG (reference sequence). The CDR3 runs to 15 residues. Combining the CDR3 with reference TRBV30 and TRBJ2-5 gives the whole variable domain SQTIHQWPATLVQPVGSPLSLECTVEGTSNPNLYWYRQAAGRGLQLLFYSVGIGQISSEVPQNLSASRPQDRQFILSSKKLLLSDSGFYLCAWSRVGRMGETQYFGPGTRLLVL.

The chain couples TRBV6-5 to TRBJ2-1, with TRBD2 matching over 9 bases. The CDR3 consists of 15 residues. Germline V CDR1 and CDR2: MNHEY, SVGAGI. Trimming removed 0 bases from V and 5 bases from J; junction bases left unmatched: 2. This CDR3 reads CASSYSGLADNEQFF. The CDR3, as DNA: TGTGCCAGCAGTTACTCGGGACTAGCTGACAATGAGCAGTTCTTC.